These T cell receptor beta chains were read from a single sample in a study of early T cells in non-severe SARS-CoV-2 infection. TCRdb ran MiXCR on the 5' RACE reads and lists one entry per CDR3 protein. The sample has over 80,000 distinct CDR3 sequences, about an eighth seen once. The sequencing used whole blood, collected at baseline. The source of these receptors is an adult who was a healthcare worker with PCR-confirmed SARS-CoV-2 infection or an uninfected control (not recorded which). Each CDR3 is given with its conserved first and last residue. D genes are given only for firm matches. Expanded clones get a size class; other rows say once, few or many, or leave the size out.

J: TRBJ2-3
D: NA
V: TRBV9
size: few
CDR3: CASSEDTSGDTQYF
DNA: TGTGCCAGCAGCGAAGATACCTCCGGGGATACGCAGTATTTT

J: TRBJ2-3
D: NA
V: TRBV7-9
size: few
CDR3: CASSLIRERVTQYF
DNA: TGTGCCAGCAGCTTAATACGGGAGAGGGTTACGCAGTATTTT

J: TRBJ2-6
D: NA
V: TRBV2
size: many
CDR3: CASSLQSLGANVLTF
DNA: TGTGCCAGCAGTCTACAGTCTCTGGGAGCCAACGTCCTGACTTTC

J: TRBJ2-2
D: NA
V: TRBV7-9
size: few
CDR3: CASSFPNRGSNTGELFF
DNA: TGTGCCAGCAGCTTTCCTAATCGGGGCTCGAACACCGGGGAGCTGTTTTTT

J: TRBJ1-2
D: NA
V: TRBV12-3/TRBV12-4
size: few
CDR3: CASSYSNGYTF
DNA: TGTGCCAGCAGTTATTCTAATGGCTACACCTTC

J: TRBJ2-4
D: TRBD2
V: TRBV19
size: NA
CDR3: CASTTSGGINIQYF
DNA: TGTGCCAGTACCACAAGCGGGGGGATAAACATTCAGTACTTC

J: TRBJ2-7
D: NA
V: TRBV25-1
size: NA
CDR3: CARKGRGTRRTRRGYEQYF
DNA: TGTGCCAGGAAGGGGAGGGGGACCCGAAGGACTAGGAGAGGCTACGAGCAGTACTTC

J: TRBJ2-5
D: NA
V: TRBV29-1
size: few
CDR3: CSVSREQETQYF
DNA: TGCAGCGTTTCCCGGGAGCAAGAGACCCAGTACTTC

J: TRBJ2-2
D: NA
V: TRBV5-1
size: NA
CDR3: CASSPPLEPTGELFF
DNA: TGCGCCAGCAGCCCCCCCCTGGAACCCACCGGGGAGCTGTTTTTT

J: TRBJ1-1
D: NA
V: TRBV5-1
size: few
CDR3: CASSSRPQNTEAFF
DNA: TGCGCCAGCAGCTCCCGCCCCCAGAACACTGAAGCTTTCTTT

J: TRBJ1-5
D: NA
V: TRBV14
size: many
CDR3: CASSQGGGHNQPQHF
DNA: TGTGCCAGCAGCCAGGGAGGGGGTCACAATCAGCCCCAGCATTTT

J: TRBJ2-1
D: TRBD1
V: TRBV7-8
size: NA
CDR3: CASSRQGVLSWSSDEQFF
DNA: TGTGCCAGCAGCAGACAGGGTGTGTTATCGTGGTCCTCCGATGAGCAGTTCTTC

J: TRBJ1-1
D: NA
V: TRBV18
size: few
CDR3: CASSPPKGLNTEAFF
DNA: TGTGCCAGCTCACCACCGAAGGGACTGAACACTGAAGCTTTCTTT

J: TRBJ1-2
D: NA
V: TRBV20-1
size: NA
CDR3: CSARATGYTF
DNA: TGCAGTGCTAGAGCTACTGGCTACACCTTC

J: TRBJ1-1
D: NA
V: TRBV9
size: many
CDR3: CASSVEGRGWGTEAFF
DNA: TGTGCCAGCAGCGTAGAAGGGCGGGGATGGGGCACTGAAGCTTTCTTT